This entry features one T cell receptor beta chain sequence. The sample originates from a study of blood T cell repertoires in COVID-19. About the study: PBMCs, B-cell-depleted T cells, or T cells provided the cDNA or gDNA that made up the material.

Germline assignment: CDR1 MRHNA and CDR2 SNTAGT. The CDR3 covers 14 residues. Trimming cost V 4 bases and J 6 bases, with 16 bases left between them. Some clones are missing from TCRdb's copy, which holds only in-frame ones; the method was immunoSEQ multiplex PCR. This table holds some 130,000 clones, approximately 89% found once. Patients of the Seattle cohort, enrolled during active infection, were followed longitudinally. Sequencing was performed on peripheral blood. This chain links TRBV6-4 with TRBJ2-7; a possible D gene is TRBD1 (6 bases). The receptor comes from an older woman with COVID-19, enrolled during active disease. The CDR3 bases are TGTGCCAGCAGTGCACAGGGTGAAAGACGCGAGCAGTACTTC. It is translated as CASSAQGERREQYF.